This section outlines one T cell receptor (beta chain) sequence together with its context. There is no known antigen for this receptor. Per-base qualities were not stored, and no clone one base away is much larger. In light of the paper, this sample's time point label describes: baseline before first vaccination. Vaccinee samples came from UK trials COV001 and COV002, including a single-blind randomized controlled phase 2/3 trial of AZD1222 (ChAdOx1 nCoV-19) in healthy adults. For TCRbeta chain sequencing, PBMC samples were collected from trial participants at day 0 and at day 28 after the second dose. The CDR3 regions of human TCRbeta chains were analyzed by immunosequencing. In the source study's methods: TCRs in the repertoires were matched against a reference library of SARS-CoV-2-specific TCRs that had been generated with the MIRA antigen-specificity platform. Breadth meant the fraction of unique TCRs that were SARS-CoV-2-associated, whereas depth meant the fraction of total T cells that were SARS-CoV-2-associated. Each spike-specific TCR was assigned to its reactive spike region and to a CD4 or CD8 class using the MIRA data. Log10-transformed breadth and depth values were compared by one-way ANOVA with Sidak's multiple comparisons tests. The immuneACCESS repertoire file appears here via TCRdb, limited to in-frame rearrangements. These files lack a portion of the clones; in checked studies, under half of the deficit traces to unresolved V genes, and the cause of the others is not known. The V and J calls and the clone size are those of that table, but D and trimming were determined from the DNA. This sample comprises 100,000 or so clones, more than 85% of them detected only once. The top ten clonotypes cover 5% of the sample.

The data derive from a study of T cell responses to AZD1222 COVID-19 vaccine (TCRdb year 2021). General notes on the study: AZD1222 recipients with second doses at about 4 weeks or about 12 weeks were pooled, because spike-specific TCR depth and breadth did not differ between schedules. Trial participants were enrolled by age into 18-55, 56-69 and 70-plus year subgroups, with 148, 28 and 57 TCR-sequenced participants respectively. TCR sequencing covered more than 230 trial participants: 200 to 220 given two doses of AZD1222 and approximately 26 given two doses of MenACWY control vaccine.

From the germline V gene, CDR1 is MDHEN and CDR2 is SYDVKM. The CDR3 goes from the cysteine to the phenylalanine over 14 residues. The retained sequence is limited to the CDR3, 42 bases, with the frame set at the first base. V trim: 6 bases; J trim: 7 bases; unmatched bases: 2. What the research found in general, with its limitations: Reportedly, almost half of the unique spike-specific TCRs recognized epitopes lying outside the regions that are mutated in the B.1.351 and B.1.1.7 variants. Vaccine-associated CD4 TCRs spanned the whole spike protein, with dominant responses in regions 160-218 and 743-854. A significant rise in spike-specific TCR breadth and depth was observed after two AZD1222 doses relative to day 0 and relative to MenACWY recipients. Most participants were white British and females outnumbered males, and the authors suggested that clonal diversity may have been underestimated. Only five to seven AZD1222 recipients were SARS-CoV-2 seropositive at baseline, limiting conclusions about previously exposed vaccinees. Because no day 14 peak-response samples were available, the repertoires could be characterized only after the peak T cell response. The 56-69-year group was small, and its depth increase did not reach significance, likely because of low power.

The source is an adult in good health. Sequencing used peripheral blood, obtained on day 0 of AZD1222 vaccination. The chain was built from TRBV28 and TRBJ1-6; the junction holds 11 bases that match TRBD1. The sequenced DNA: TGTGCCAGCAGGGGACAGGGGGACAATTCACCCCTCCACTTT. Its coded protein is CASRGQGDNSPLHF.